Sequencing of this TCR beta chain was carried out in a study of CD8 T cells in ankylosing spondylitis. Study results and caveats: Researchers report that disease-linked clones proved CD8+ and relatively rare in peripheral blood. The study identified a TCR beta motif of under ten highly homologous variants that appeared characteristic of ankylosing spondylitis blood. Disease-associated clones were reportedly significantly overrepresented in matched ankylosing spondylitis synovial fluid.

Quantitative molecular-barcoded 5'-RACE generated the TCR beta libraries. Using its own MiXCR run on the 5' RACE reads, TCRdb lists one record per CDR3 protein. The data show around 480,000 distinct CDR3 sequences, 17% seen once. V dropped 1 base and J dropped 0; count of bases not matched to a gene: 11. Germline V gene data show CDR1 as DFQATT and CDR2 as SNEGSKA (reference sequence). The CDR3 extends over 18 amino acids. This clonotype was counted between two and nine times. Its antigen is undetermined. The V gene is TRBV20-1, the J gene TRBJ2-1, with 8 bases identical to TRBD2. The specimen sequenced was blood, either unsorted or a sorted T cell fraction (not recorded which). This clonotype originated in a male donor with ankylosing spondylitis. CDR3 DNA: TGCAGTGCTAGAGTCGCGGGGGGACTCCGGAGCTCCTACAATGAGCAGTTCTTC. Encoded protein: CSARVAGGLRSSYNEQFF.